Below, 16 T cell receptor beta chains from the same sample are listed, as sequenced in a study of identical twins. TCRdb reprocessed the 5' RACE reads via MiXCR and lists one record per CDR3 protein. The sample has 300,000 or so distinct CDR3 sequences, less than 9.5% seen once. This sample was shared with a second study, whose subject was yellow fever vaccine responses in identical twins.

The sample taken for sequencing was CD8+ T cells sorted from blood. The receptors here all came from a woman aged 18-35 years in good health.

This clonotype was seen many times. The chain is built from TRBV2 and TRBJ2-5; maybe TRBD2 (5 bases). CDR3 size: 13 residues. Germline values: CDR1 SNHLY, CDR2 FYNNEI. Deletions cut 6 bases from V and 6 bases from J, with 14 bases between. In nucleotides, the CDR3 is TGTGCCAGCAGCGAGGACTGGGGAAAGACCCAGTACTTC. Translated: CASSEDWGKTQYF. Variable domain in full (rest from reference TRBV2 and TRBJ2-5): EPEVTQTPSHQVTQMGQEVILRCVPISNHLYFYWYRQILGQKVEFLVSFYNNEISEKSEIFDDQFSVERPDGSNFTLKIRSTKLEDSAMYFCASSEDWGKTQYFGPGTRLLVL.

There are a few counts of this clonotype. The rearrangement uses TRBV6-4 and TRBJ2-1; 10 bases map to TRBD2. Germline trimming cut 3 bases from V and 2 bases from J; bases unmatched to any gene: 1. Germline loops: CDR1 MRHNA, CDR2 SNTAGT. The CDR3 extends over 15 amino acids. CDR3 protein: CASSEAGGTYNEQFF. The DNA of the CDR3 is TGTGCCAGCAGTGAAGCGGGAGGGACCTACAATGAGCAGTTCTTC.

At least ten counts were recorded for this clonotype. The rearrangement links TRBV27 to TRBJ1-2, with D unresolved. The CDR3 loop spans 15 amino acids. CDR1 and CDR2 from the germline V gene are MNHEY and SMNVEV (reference sequence). V was clipped by 1 base and J by 9 bases, with 18 bases between them. In nucleotides, the CDR3 is TGTGCCAGCAGTTTATACTCCGGGAGCTATGAGAGCTACACCTTC. The encoded protein is CASSLYSGSYESYTF.

This clonotype was seen ten or more times. The rearrangement links TRBV4-1 to TRBJ2-4, with 9 bases aligning to TRBD2. V shed 1 base and J 10 bases; nucleotides not matched to a gene: 8. Germline V gene sequence: CDR1 MGHRA, CDR2 YSYEKL. The CDR3 is 15 amino acids. CDR3 sequence reads: CASSQGLRGGEIQYF. DNA of the CDR3: TGCGCCAGCAGCCAAGGTCTTCGCGGGGGGGAAATTCAGTACTTC.

This clonotype has a handful of counts. This chain uses TRBV29-1 with TRBJ2-3, with TRBD2 identical over 9 bases. Germline CDR1 reads SQVTM; CDR2 reads ANQGSEA. This CDR3 spans 16 amino acids. V gave up 2 bases and J gave up 4 bases; unmatched junction bases: 10. The CDR3: CSVERLAGPHPDTQYF. CDR3 DNA: TGCAGCGTTGAAAGGCTAGCGGGACCTCATCCAGATACGCAGTATTTT.

The sample holds a few counts of this clonotype. This chain links TRBV28 with TRBJ2-4; either TRBD1 or TRBD2 may fit D (6 bases each). The ends were cut back, 6 bases at V and 3 bases at J, with 18 bases in the middle. Germline assignment: CDR1 MDHEN and CDR2 SYDVKM. The CDR3 has 16 residues. The CDR3 region has the DNA TGTGCCAGCAGCAAAGGAGGGGGTCTTGGCAAAAACATTCAGTACTTC. Residues: CASSKGGGLGKNIQYF.

This clonotype was seen many times. CDR3: CASNRREWDRHIDQPQHF. As DNA, the CDR3 is TGTGCCAGCAACCGGAGGGAGTGGGACAGACACATCGATCAGCCCCAGCATTTT. The chain recombines TRBV6-1 with TRBJ1-5; 7 bases agree with TRBD1. CDR1 is MNHNS, CDR2 SASEGT, per germline. The CDR3 runs to 18 residues. The trim removed 7 bases at V and 5 bases at J, leaving 20 bases unmatched.

This clonotype was counted a few times. This sequence joins TRBV24-1 and TRBJ2-3; a possible D gene is TRBD2 (5 bases). V lost 9 bases and J 0 bases, leaving 9 bases between the germline ends. The CDR3 runs to 13 residues. Germline values: CDR1 KGHDR, CDR2 SFDVKD. Here the CDR3 reads CATRGTSTDTQYF. CDR3 DNA: TGTGCCACCCGGGGAACTAGCACAGATACGCAGTATTTT.

The V and J genes are TRBV27 and TRBJ2-7; 10 nucleotides line up with TRBD2. The CDR3 extends over 14 amino acids. In germline, CDR1 is MNHEY, CDR2 SMNVEV (reference sequence). The V and J ends lost 7 bases and 4 bases, in that order; junction bases with no gene match: 7. This CDR3 reads CASKRTSGIYEQYF. The CDR3 DNA is TGTGCCAGCAAAAGGACTAGCGGAATTTACGAGCAGTACTTC.

This sequence joins TRBV27 and TRBJ2-7; 9 bases map to TRBD1. Looked up from germline, CDR1 is MNHEY and CDR2 is SMNVEV (reference sequence). The CDR3 has 13 amino acids. The ends lost 7 bases at V and 13 bases at J; junction bases unmatched: 14. CDR3 DNA: TGTGCCAGCAAACCCCTAGGGGGACAGGGTCTTTACGTC. Its translation is CASKPLGGQGLYV.

This chain joins TRBV14 and TRBJ2-7; weak D call: TRBD1 (5 bases). CDR3 length: 15 amino acids. Trimming stripped 1 base from V and 5 bases from J, with 15 bases between. Looked up from germline, CDR1 is SGHDN and CDR2 is FVKESK. The CDR3 here is CASSQGGQGNHEQYF. For the CDR3, the DNA is TGTGCCAGCAGCCAAGGGGGCCAGGGAAACCACGAGCAGTACTTC.

This clonotype was seen at least ten times. The chain joins TRBV27 to TRBJ2-7; 16 bases match TRBD2. The CDR3 runs to 17 residues. CDR1 is MNHEY, CDR2 SMNVEV, per germline (reference sequence). Germline trimming cut 4 bases from V and 5 bases from J; bases unmatched to any gene: 8. Written as DNA, the CDR3 is TGTGCCAGCAGTTCGCCCGGGACTAGCGGGAGGGGTGACGAGCAGTACTTC. Protein product: CASSSPGTSGRGDEQYF.

DNA for the CDR3: TGTGCCAGCTCACCCCCGGAAGAGAACACTGAAGCTTTCTTT. Translation gives CASSPPEENTEAFF. The chain uses TRBV18 and TRBJ1-1, with no clear D. Germline assignment: CDR1 KGHSH and CDR2 LQKENI. The CDR3 runs 14 residues. Trimming took 3 bases from V and 1 from J, leaving 9 bases between them.

This clonotype was counted many times. The chain has TRBV6-2 or TRBV6-3 and TRBJ2-1; the D is unclear. CDR3 length: 11 amino acids. V dropped 6 bases and J dropped 7 bases, with 7 bases sitting between them. Germline lookup yields CDR1 MNHEY and CDR2 SVGEGT. In DNA form, the CDR3 reads TGTGCCAGCAGAAGTGAAAATGAGCAGTTCTTC. The encoded protein is CASRSENEQFF.

This clonotype was detected ten times or more. V is TRBV29-1 and J is TRBJ2-1; either TRBD1 or TRBD2 may fit D (5 bases each). This CDR3 has 14 residues. Germline V gene sequence: CDR1 SQVTM, CDR2 ANQGSEA. Between the trimmed V and J ends, which lost 4 bases and 7 bases, there was a span of 17 bases. The CDR3: CSVGGPYRRNEQFF. The DNA for the CDR3 is TGCAGCGTTGGGGGACCCTACCGCAGGAATGAGCAGTTCTTC.

This chain connects TRBV6-2 or TRBV6-3 to TRBJ2-5; 7 nucleotides match TRBD1. V lost 6 bases and J lost 2; bases outside the gene matches: 6. This CDR3 has 14 residues. CDR1 MNHEY and CDR2 SVGEGT come from the germline V gene. CDR3 DNA sequence: TGTGCCAGCAGCTATGGACAGGCTCAAGAGACCCAGTACTTC. Translation: CASSYGQAQETQYF.